The 15 T cell receptor beta chains below all came from one sample that was sequenced in a study of blood T cell repertoires in COVID-19. Sequencing was performed with immunoSEQ multiplex PCR; in TCRdb, only in-frame clones are kept and a portion is missing. This sample has approximately 150,000 clones, with around 90% found just once. Input material: peripheral blood. These receptors were collected from a woman aged 55-69 years with active or convalescent COVID-19.

The chain is built from TRBV3-1 (or the pseudogene TRBV3-2) and TRBJ2-6, with a possible D match to TRBD1 (6 bases). The length of the CDR3 is 17 residues. Germline lookup yields CDR1 LGHDT and CDR2 YNNKEL (reference sequence). Trimming left V 7 bases short and J 1 base short, with 17 bases between. The CDR3 here is CASTPRTVISGANVLTF. As DNA, the CDR3 is TGTGCCAGCACCCCCAGGACAGTAATTTCTGGGGCCAACGTCCTGACTTTC.

The chain uses TRBV7-2 and TRBJ1-1; D gene uncertain. The germline V gene has CDR1 SGHTA and CDR2 FQGNSA. The CDR3 runs to 14 residues. V was shortened by 4 bases and J by 1 base, with 10 bases between the two germline ends. Here the CDR3 DNA reads TGTGCCAGCAGCTCAGGACTGACGAACACTGAAGCTTTCTTT. It yields the protein CASSSGLTNTEAFF.

Written as DNA, the CDR3 is TGTGCCAGCAGCCCGGGGGACAGGGGGCCCAGCACAGATACGCAGTATTTT. It encodes CASSPGDRGPSTDTQYF. The chain combines TRBV7-2 with TRBJ2-3; TRBD1 aligns across 12 bases. CDR1 and CDR2 (germline): SGHTA, FQGNSA. V lost 5 bases to trimming and J lost 0 bases; unmatched junction nucleotides: 6. The CDR3 totals 17 residues.

This sequence joins TRBV5-8 and TRBJ2-3; TRBD2 matches at 13 bases. The germline V gene encodes CDR1 SGHTS and CDR2 YDEGEE. V was clipped by 0 bases and J by 7 bases; unmatched bases: 11. This CDR3 region has 18 residues. The CDR3 sequence: CASSLGHTSGGALNTQYF. Written as DNA, the CDR3 is TGTGCCAGCAGCTTGGGCCATACTAGCGGGGGGGCCCTTAATACGCAGTATTTT. Complete variable domain (other parts from reference TRBV5-8 and TRBJ2-3): EAGVTQSPTHLIKTRGQQATLRCSPISGHTSVYWYQQALGLGLQFLLWYDEGEERNRGNFPPRFSGRQFPNYSSELNVNALELEDSALYLCASSLGHTSGGALNTQYFGPGTRLTVL.

This sequence joins TRBV7-3 and TRBJ2-7, with a tentative D call TRBD2 (6 bases). This CDR3 is built from 14 residues. Deletions cut 4 bases from V and 7 bases from J, with 17 bases between. Germline V gives CDR1 SGHTA, CDR2 FQGTGA. CDR3 sequence (DNA): TGTGCCAGCAGCTCAGGACTATCCTCCGCGGAGCAGTACTTC. Translating gives CASSSGLSSAEQYF.

The chain joins TRBV20-1 to TRBJ2-1, with D uncertain. The CDR3 extends over 11 amino acids. The germline V gene encodes CDR1 DFQATT and CDR2 SNEGSKA (reference sequence). Trimming stripped 0 bases from V and 8 bases from J, with 5 bases between. This CDR3 is CSARDVDEQFF. In nucleotides, the CDR3 is TGCAGTGCTAGAGATGTCGATGAGCAGTTCTTC.

This chain links TRBV19 with TRBJ2-5, with a tentative D call TRBD2 (5 bases). Germline assignment: CDR1 LNHDA and CDR2 SQIVND (reference sequence). The CDR3 has 15 amino acids. V was cut by 7 bases and J by 2 bases, with 17 bases left in between. Here the CDR3 reads CASNTRTESQETQYF. The CDR3 DNA sequence: TGTGCCAGTAATACCAGGACTGAGTCGCAAGAGACCCAGTACTTC.

V and J are TRBV29-1 and TRBJ1-2; tentatively, D is TRBD1 (6 bases). The CDR3 extends over 14 amino acids. The V gene's germline CDR1 is SQVTM and CDR2 ANQGSEA. The V end lost 1 base, the J end lost 4 bases, and 13 bases lay between the germline ends. CDR3 protein: CSVEGGQASYGYTF. The CDR3 nucleotides are TGCAGCGTTGAAGGGGGGCAGGCGTCCTATGGCTACACCTTC.

The chain is built from TRBV7-3 and TRBJ2-6; 10 bases agree with TRBD2. Germline CDR1 SGHTA, CDR2 FQGTGA. The CDR3 loop spans 18 amino acids. Unmatched junction bases numbered 4, after V lost 2 bases and J lost 0 bases. CDR3 DNA: TGTGCCAGCAGCTTATCTCTAGCGGGGGACTCTGGGGCCAACGTCCTGACTTTC. As protein: CASSLSLAGDSGANVLTF.

The chain uses TRBV2 and TRBJ1-2, with 12 bases aligning to TRBD1. This CDR3 region has 17 residues. The germline gives CDR1 SNHLY, CDR2 FYNNEI. The V segment lost 4 bases and the J segment 5 bases; nucleotides outside the gene matches: 11. Here the CDR3 reads CASSGWDRGRFEYGYTF. In DNA form, the CDR3 reads TGTGCCAGCAGTGGTTGGGACAGGGGGCGATTCGAGTATGGCTACACCTTC.

V usage is TRBV6-2 or TRBV6-3 and J usage is TRBJ1-1; 10 bases are a match to TRBD1. Looked up from germline, CDR1 is MNHEY and CDR2 is SVGEGT. V lost 6 bases and J lost 5; bases outside the gene matches: 12. The CDR3 is 16 residues long. The CDR3 loop reads CASSRPGQGKRTEAFF. For the CDR3, the DNA is TGTGCCAGCAGCAGACCGGGACAGGGGAAGAGGACTGAAGCTTTCTTT.

The rearrangement joins TRBV7-2 to TRBJ2-7; 12 bases line up with TRBD2. Trimming at V came to 3 bases and at J to 0 bases, leaving 6 bases not matched to a gene. This CDR3 contains 17 residues. Per germline, CDR1 SGHTA and CDR2 FQGNSA. CDR3: CASSFLAGGITSYEQYF. The CDR3 DNA reads TGTGCCAGCAGCTTCCTAGCGGGGGGGATTACCTCCTACGAGCAGTACTTC.

The rearrangement links TRBV19 to TRBJ1-5; the match to TRBD1 covers 8 bases. CDR3 length equals 16 residues. Unmatched junction bases numbered 8, after V lost 7 bases and J lost 0 bases. Germline V gene sequence: CDR1 LNHDA, CDR2 SQIVND (reference sequence). Written as DNA, the CDR3 is TGTGCCAGTACGGGACAGGAGTTTTATAGCAATCAGCCCCAGCATTTT. Translating it yields CASTGQEFYSNQPQHF.

The V gene is TRBV19, the J gene TRBJ1-2, with 10 nucleotides matching TRBD1. V trimming: 5 bases; J trimming: 2 bases; junction bases outside the gene matches: 2. The germline V gene has CDR1 LNHDA and CDR2 SQIVND (reference sequence). This CDR3 spans 14 amino acids. In DNA, the CDR3 is TGTGCCAGTAGTTCGGGACAGGGGAACTATGGCTACACCTTC. It translates to CASSSGQGNYGYTF.

V and J are TRBV12-5 and TRBJ2-7; D uncertain. Looked up from germline, CDR1 is LGHNT and CDR2 is FRNRAP. V was trimmed by 5 bases and J by 2 bases, leaving 16 bases between them. The CDR3 totals 15 residues. The CDR3 reads CASGAYLGLTYEQYF. The CDR3 DNA reads TGTGCTAGTGGTGCCTATTTGGGCCTTACCTACGAGCAGTACTTC.